Listed here are 2 T cell receptor beta chains from one sample, sequenced in a study of blood T cells in healthy people across ages. Primed by a sample-barcoded 5' primer and a J-beta primer mix, a second PCR proceeded for roughly 6 to 12 cycles. One entry per CDR3 protein, called by TCRdb with MiXCR from the 5' RACE reads. The sample holds about 1.5 million distinct CDR3 sequences; 42% are singletons and the top ten take 4%. The sample comprised blood. All receptors derive from a woman in her late teens or twenties in good health.

This clonotype has only a few counts. The chain joins TRBV6-2 or TRBV6-3 to TRBJ2-7, with D uncertain. This CDR3 is built from 15 residues. Trimming left V 8 bases short and J 5 bases short, with 22 bases between. Germline loops: CDR1 MNHEY, CDR2 SVGEGT. The CDR3 sequence: CASALAHLTPHEQYF. In nucleotides, the CDR3 is TGTGCCAGCGCTTTAGCCCACCTGACCCCTCACGAGCAGTACTTC.

The chain uses TRBV30 and TRBJ2-7; D is unclear. The germline gives CDR1 GTSNPN, CDR2 SVGIG (reference sequence). The CDR3 runs to 14 residues. V lost 0 bases, J lost 1 base, and 10 bases lay in between. In DNA form, the CDR3 reads TGTGCCTGGAGTGTGGTGCAGCGATCCTACGAGCAGTACTTC. Its protein is CAWSVVQRSYEQYF.